This T cell receptor (beta chain) was captured in a study of T cell repertoires in cytomegalovirus infection. Germline loops: CDR1 SGHVS, CDR2 FNYEAQ. V lost 6 bases, J lost 2 bases, and 14 bases lay in between. The CDR3 sequence is 15 residues long. To note about this clonotype: With a much larger clone just one base away, this may be a read error.

TCRdb redid the calling of the reads with MiXCR, one entry per CDR3 protein. This sample has about 490,000 distinct CDR3 sequences, with more than 15% found just once. This sequence joins TRBV7-6 and TRBJ2-1, with a possible D match to TRBD1 (6 bases). This receptor was obtained from a human donor in good health (CMV status not recorded). Some clones in this sample may be carry-over from other donors' samples. Source material: CD8+ T cells from PBMCs. The CDR3 DNA follows: TGTGCCAGCAGTCCCGCAGGGGTTGCCTACAATGAGCAGTTCTTC. This sequence encodes CASSPAGVAYNEQFF. Drawing the rest from reference TRBV7-6 and TRBJ2-1, the complete variable domain is GAGVSQSPRYKVTKRGQDVALRCDPISGHVSLYWYRQALGQGPEFLTYFNYEAQQDKSGLPNDRFSAERPEGSISTLTIQRTEQRDSAMYRCASSPAGVAYNEQFFGPGTRLTVL.